A single sample gave rise to the 20 T cell receptor beta chains below, sequenced in a study of PD-1 blockade in classical Hodgkin lymphoma. Sequencing used immunoSEQ multiplex PCR; TCRdb keeps in-frame clones, though not all of them. Counted here are roughly 4,000 clones, approximately 68% occurring once; the ten biggest clones make up almost 25%. Time point: cycle 4 day 1 (C4D1), after 6 weeks of nivolumab. Each patient relapsed following autologous stem cell transplantation, and prior brentuximab vedotin exposure differed. Thawed PBMCs supplied CD8+ T cells via magnetic negative selection. Source: CD8+ T cells from blood, taken before the fourth cycle of nivolumab. All receptors come from a human donor with classical Hodgkin lymphoma.

V and J are TRBV7-9 and TRBJ2-2; perhaps TRBD1 as D (8 bases). CDR3 length equals 15 residues. From germline, CDR1 is SEHNR and CDR2 FQNEAQ (reference sequence). The V end was cut by 6 bases, the J end by 4 bases, with 15 bases between. The CDR3 DNA sequence: TGTGCCAGCAGGTCTACAGGGGGGGGCACCGGGGAGCTGTTTTTT. Amino acids: CASRSTGGGTGELFF.

J is TRBJ2-1 and V is TRBV9; 12 positions match TRBD1. V shed 0 bases, J shed 9 bases, and the junction held 4 bases outside the gene matches. Germline lookup yields CDR1 SGDLS and CDR2 YYNGEE. The CDR3 is made up of 15 amino acids. CDR3 sequence (DNA): TGTGCCAGCAGCGTAGAGGGACAGGGGGCAGGTGAGCAGTTCTTC. This gives the protein CASSVEGQGAGEQFF.

CDR3 amino acids: CASSFSPQNTEAFF. As DNA, the CDR3 is TGTGCCAGCAGCTTTTCCCCACAGAACACTGAAGCTTTCTTT. The rearrangement links TRBV7-9 to TRBJ1-1; D remains ambiguous. CDR1 is SEHNR, CDR2 FQNEAQ, per germline (reference sequence). The CDR3 length is 14 residues. V was pared by 3 bases and J by 1 base, with 9 bases between.

This chain joins TRBV27 and TRBJ2-3, with 7 bases fitting TRBD2. Germline V gives CDR1 MNHEY, CDR2 SMNVEV (reference sequence). The J segment lost 0 bases and the V segment lost 4 bases, leaving 1 base of the junction unmatched. The CDR3 has 14 residues. For the CDR3, the DNA is TGTGCCAGCAGTTGGCGGGGGAGCACAGATACGCAGTATTTT. Protein sequence: CASSWRGSTDTQYF.

V gene TRBV11-2 combines with J gene TRBJ2-7, with 7 bases that match TRBD1. The germline CDR1 and CDR2 sequences are SGHAT and FQNNGV. With V trimmed by 1 base and J by 3 bases, 6 bases remained unmatched. This CDR3 region has 15 residues. Here the CDR3 DNA reads TGTGCCAGCAGCTTAGTGTTAGGACAGGACTACGAGCAGTACTTC. Protein sequence: CASSLVLGQDYEQYF.

This chain links TRBV6-6 with TRBJ2-7; D is tentatively TRBD1 or TRBD2 (5 bases each). This CDR3 comprises 13 residues. CDR1 and CDR2 (germline): MNHNY, SVGAGI (reference sequence). Trimming stripped 7 bases from V and 2 bases from J, with 12 bases between. DNA for the CDR3: TGTGCCAGCATTCAGGGACCTACCTACGAGCAGTACTTC. Amino acid sequence: CASIQGPTYEQYF.

The rearrangement joins TRBV25-1 to TRBJ1-5; D gene unclear. Germline V gene lookup returns CDR1 MGHDK and CDR2 SYGVNS. V lost 6 bases and J lost 3, with 9 bases in between. The length of the CDR3 is 13 residues. CDR3 coding DNA: TGTGCCAGCAGGGGCGGGTTCAATCAGCCCCAGCATTTT. This codes for CASRGGFNQPQHF.

V and J are TRBV4-3 and TRBJ2-7, with 9 bases lining up with TRBD1. V shed 2 bases and J 4 bases; nucleotides not matched to a gene: 6. This CDR3 contains 15 residues. Germline V gives CDR1 LGHNA, CDR2 YSLEER. CDR3 amino acids: CASSQQRTGAYEQYF. CDR3 DNA sequence: TGCGCCAGCAGCCAACAAAGGACAGGGGCATACGAGCAGTACTTC.

This chain uses TRBV18 with TRBJ2-2; D unclear. The CDR3 sequence is 13 residues long. Germline values: CDR1 KGHSH, CDR2 LQKENI. V was trimmed by 3 bases and J by 8 bases, leaving 10 bases between them. This CDR3 is CASSPGPSGELFF. Written as DNA, the CDR3 is TGTGCCAGCTCACCGGGCCCGTCAGGGGAGCTGTTTTTT.

This chain connects TRBV4-1 to TRBJ2-2; 7 nucleotides agree with TRBD1. Trimming took 5 bases from V and 1 from J; bases not matched to a gene: 10. The germline CDR1 and CDR2 sequences are MGHRA and YSYEKL. This CDR3 spans 17 amino acids. The CDR3 spells CASSRQDRPRNTGELFF. CDR3 in DNA: TGCGCCAGCAGCAGGCAGGACAGGCCAAGGAACACCGGGGAGCTGTTTTTT.

The chain combines TRBV18 with TRBJ2-3; D remains unclear. This CDR3 comprises 15 residues. The V end was cut by 1 base, the J end by 0 bases, with 8 bases between. Germline V gene data show CDR1 as KGHSH and CDR2 as LQKENI. CDR3 coding DNA: TGTGCCAGCTCACCACGTGGTAGTAGCACAGATACGCAGTATTTT. Its protein product is CASSPRGSSTDTQYF.

This clone occurred a few times. The V call is TRBV2, the J call TRBJ1-2; D is undetermined. V lost 10 bases to trimming and J lost 6 bases, with 15 bases between them. Germline V gives CDR1 SNHLY, CDR2 FYNNEI. The CDR3 consists of 12 residues. In DNA form, the CDR3 reads TGTGCCACCCCCTTTAATGTCCATGGCTACACCTTC. This sequence encodes CATPFNVHGYTF.

The chain links TRBV29-1 to TRBJ1-2; D is uncertain. V was trimmed by 0 bases and J by 4 bases, leaving 12 bases between them. The CDR3 contains 14 residues. Germline CDR1 SQVTM, CDR2 ANQGSEA. The CDR3 here is CSVEDPEGSYGYTF. The CDR3 nucleotides read TGCAGCGTTGAAGATCCGGAAGGGAGCTATGGCTACACCTTC.

The chain uses TRBV6-9 and TRBJ2-7; no reliable D call. With 3 bases removed from V and 5 bases from J, the gap between germline ends came to 8 bases. The CDR3 covers 12 residues. The germline V gene encodes CDR1 MNHGY and CDR2 SVAAGI. CDR3 nucleotides: TGTGCCAGCAGTTACCGCGAGGACGAGCAGTACTTC. Encoded protein: CASSYREDEQYF.

This chain connects TRBV7-6 to TRBJ1-1; D unclear. Per germline, CDR1 SGHVS and CDR2 FNYEAQ. With 3 bases removed from V and 10 bases from J, the gap between germline ends came to 6 bases. The CDR3 runs to 10 residues. In nucleotides, the CDR3 is TGTGCCAGCAGCTTTGAATCAGCTTTCTTT. Its translation: CASSFESAFF.

The chain couples TRBV19 to TRBJ2-2; D is undetermined. V shed 7 bases and J shed 0 bases, with 15 bases lying between them. The CDR3 is 16 residues long. In germline, CDR1 is LNHDA, CDR2 SQIVND (reference sequence). Here the CDR3 DNA reads TGTGCCAGTAAAGCTATCCATGTGGCGAACACCGGGGAGCTGTTTTTT. The encoded protein is CASKAIHVANTGELFF.

The rearrangement links TRBV15 to TRBJ1-2; D possibly corresponds to TRBD1 (6 bases). Germline values: CDR1 LNHNV, CDR2 YYDKDF (reference sequence). Trimming took off 4 bases at V and 4 bases at J, with 22 bases between the two ends. This CDR3 region has 17 residues. CDR3 nucleotide sequence: TGTGCCACCAGCAACCTCCCATGGAGGGGGGGACTCTATGGCTACACCTTC. Translating gives CATSNLPWRGGLYGYTF.

The chain is built from TRBV10-3 and TRBJ2-5; tentative D call: TRBD1 (7 bases). Near its end, the DNA agrees better with TRBJ2-7, so the J call may be wrong. The CDR3 is 13 residues long. The germline gives CDR1 ENHRY, CDR2 SYGVKD. The CDR3 here is CAISDRGVYEQYF. The CDR3 DNA is TGTGCCATCAGTGACAGGGGGGTCTACGAGCAGTACTTC.

The genes are TRBV6-1 and TRBJ1-3, with no clear D. From germline, CDR1 is MNHNS and CDR2 SASEGT. Trimming left V 1 base short and J 0 bases short, with 10 bases between. This CDR3 comprises 16 residues. DNA for the CDR3: TGTGCCAGCAGTGAAGATAGAGACCTCTCTGGAAACACCATATATTTT. Its translation is CASSEDRDLSGNTIYF.

The V call is TRBV5-1, the J call TRBJ2-2, with D hard to call. The CDR3 is made up of 14 amino acids. V was trimmed by 0 bases and J by 2 bases, leaving 5 bases between them. CDR1 and CDR2 from the germline V gene are SGHRS and YFSETQ. CDR3 in DNA: TGCGCCAGCAGCTTGGCTCAAAACACCGGGGAGCTGTTTTTT. This sequence encodes CASSLAQNTGELFF.